Shown below are 6 T cell receptor beta chains from a single sample sequenced in a study of response to subunit inactivated influenza vaccine. TCRdb re-called the RT-PCR reads with MiXCR, one entry per CDR3 protein. The sample consists of about 700,000 distinct CDR3 sequences, approximately 15% of them appearing once. The specimen comprised PBMCs from blood, sampled less than 15 days before vaccination. Receptor source: a man aged 50 or older who received an inactivated influenza vaccine.

This clonotype was detected only a few times. The chain is built from TRBV3-1 and TRBJ2-7; no reliable D call. Germline-derived CDR1 and CDR2 are LGHDT and YNNKEL (reference sequence). V lost 2 bases and J 3 bases, leaving 8 bases between the germline ends. The CDR3 length is 13 residues. CDR3 nucleotides: TGTGCCAGCAGCCAACTCCCCCTCTACGAGCAGTACTTC. Translating it yields CASSQLPLYEQYF.

This clonotype showed up just a few times. The chain is built from TRBV3-1 and TRBJ1-2; perhaps TRBD1 as D (5 bases). The CDR3 sequence is 12 residues long. V lost 6 bases and J 5 bases, leaving 10 bases between the germline ends. The germline V gene has CDR1 LGHDT and CDR2 YNNKEL (reference sequence). Here the CDR3 reads CASSRGEYGYTF. In DNA form, the CDR3 reads TGTGCCAGCAGTAGAGGGGAGTATGGCTACACCTTC.

The rearrangement links TRBV29-1 to TRBJ1-1; D ambiguous. The CDR3 contains 14 residues. V was pared by 1 base and J by 1 base, with 10 bases between. Per germline, CDR1 SQVTM and CDR2 ANQGSEA. The CDR3 protein is CSVEVPGKNTEAFF. CDR3 nucleotides: TGCAGCGTTGAAGTACCCGGGAAGAACACTGAAGCTTTCTTT.

This chain joins TRBV24-1 and TRBJ2-1, with D tentatively TRBD1 or TRBD2 (5 bases each). The CDR3 covers 16 residues. CDR1 and CDR2 (germline): KGHDR, SFDVKD. V was cut by 6 bases and J by 9 bases, with 23 bases left in between. The CDR3 DNA reads TGTGCCACCAGTCCCCTCGGAGGAAAGGGGCCGAGTGAGCAGTTCTTC. Translating gives CATSPLGGKGPSEQFF.

The rearrangement joins TRBV20-1 to TRBJ2-7, with 11 bases identical to TRBD2. J was trimmed by 1 base and V by 6 bases; bases with no gene match: 11. This CDR3 has 16 amino acids. CDR1 and CDR2 (germline): DFQATT, SNEGSKA (reference sequence). The CDR3 loop is CSAVPLAGGLSYEQYF. For the CDR3, the DNA is TGCAGTGCAGTTCCTTTAGCGGGAGGGCTATCCTACGAGCAGTACTTC.

The table lists this clonotype with many counts. This sequence joins TRBV4-1 and TRBJ2-3; TRBD1 matches 11 bases. Germline lookup yields CDR1 MGHRA and CDR2 YSYEKL. This CDR3 spans 22 amino acids. Trimming took 0 bases from V and 3 from J; bases not matched to a gene: 20. The CDR3, as DNA: TGCGCCAGCAGCCAAGATTGGCCGGACAGGGGGCAGGGCCCGGCGGAAACAGATACGCAGTATTTT. Its protein product is CASSQDWPDRGQGPAETDTQYF.